The 20 T cell receptor beta chains given below trace back to one sample, sequenced in a study of T cell repertoires in cytomegalovirus infection. TCRdb re-derived calls from the reads in MiXCR, one entry per CDR3 protein. The repertoire holds hundreds of thousands of distinct CDR3 sequences, with 35% as singletons. The specimen was PBMCs. The receptor set was obtained from a human donor in good health (CMV status not recorded). Some clones in this sample may be carry-over from other donors' samples.

The V and J genes are TRBV7-8 and TRBJ1-1; D is possibly TRBD1 (6 bases). The V end was cut by 4 bases, the J end by 5 bases, with 17 bases between. Germline CDR1 is SGHVS and CDR2 is FQNEAQ. CDR3 length equals 15 residues. The CDR3 DNA reads TGTGCCAGCAGCTGGACCAGGGGTCTTGGAACTGAAGCTTTCTTT. It yields the protein CASSWTRGLGTEAFF.

The genes are TRBV11-2 and TRBJ2-5; possibly TRBD1 for D (5 bases). Trimming took 5 bases from V and 4 from J, leaving 17 bases between them. CDR1 SGHAT and CDR2 FQNNGV come from the germline V gene. This CDR3 contains 15 residues. The CDR3, as DNA: TGTGCCAGCAGCCGAGGTGGGCAGGGCGGAGAGACCCAGTACTTC. Translated, it gives CASSRGGQGGETQYF.

This clonotype was picked up many times. The chain couples TRBV7-2 to TRBJ1-1; TRBD1 agrees at 9 bases. V trimming: 6 bases; J trimming: 2 bases; junction bases outside the gene matches: 4. CDR3 length: 14 residues. Looked up from germline, CDR1 is SGHTA and CDR2 is FQGNSA. The CDR3 loop reads CASRETGGNTEAFF. The CDR3 nucleotides read TGTGCCAGCAGGGAGACAGGGGGAAACACTGAAGCTTTCTTT.

This chain links TRBV15 with TRBJ2-4, with no clear D. The CDR3 has 14 amino acids. Germline CDR1 and CDR2: LNHNV and YYDKDF (reference sequence). Trimming removed 1 base at V and 0 bases at J, with 4 bases between. CDR3 DNA sequence: TGTGCCACCAGCAGAGTGGTAGCCAAAAACATTCAGTACTTC. This sequence encodes CATSRVVAKNIQYF.

This clonotype was recorded many times. This sequence joins TRBV5-6 and TRBJ2-7, with D unresolved. Trimming stripped 2 bases from V and 3 bases from J, with 6 bases between. Germline CDR1 reads SGHDT; CDR2 reads YYEEEE. The CDR3 contains 12 residues. Written as DNA, the CDR3 is TGTGCCAGCAGCTTAGGCCGCTACGAGCAGTACTTC. This codes for CASSLGRYEQYF.

J is TRBJ1-5 and V is TRBV7-2; the D gene is possibly TRBD1 (6 bases). The V end was cut by 2 bases, the J end by 4 bases, with 12 bases between. CDR1 is SGHTA and CDR2 is FQGNSA in the germline V gene. CDR3 size: 15 residues. In nucleotides, the CDR3 is TGTGCCAGCAGCTTAATTTCAGGGGAGAATCAGCCCCAGCATTTT. The encoded protein is CASSLISGENQPQHF.

This clonotype was observed once. A much more abundant neighbour one base away suggests this may be a read error. The chain has TRBV11-2 and TRBJ1-1, with D unclear. The CDR3 covers 15 residues. The germline CDR1 and CDR2 sequences are SGHAT and FQNNGV. The CDR3 loop is CASILGRGRNTEAFF. The CDR3 region has the DNA TGTGCCAGCATCTTAGGTAGAGGGCGAAACACTGAAGCTTTCTTT. Combining the CDR3 with reference TRBV11-2 and TRBJ1-1 gives the whole variable domain EAGVAQSPRYKIIEKRQSVAFWCNPISGHATLYWYQQILGQGPKLLIQFQNNGVVDDSQLPKDRFSAERLKGVDSTLKIQPAKLEDSAVYLCASILGRGRNTEAFFGQGTRLTVV.

The V gene is TRBV7-9, the J gene TRBJ1-6; TRBD1 matches 8 bases. Germline lookup yields CDR1 SEHNR and CDR2 FQNEAQ (reference sequence). This CDR3 has 15 amino acids. V lost 5 bases, J lost 7 bases, and 7 bases stayed unmatched. CDR3 sequence reads: CASSHRQGNNSPLHF. CDR3 DNA: TGTGCCAGCAGCCACAGACAGGGGAACAATTCACCCCTCCACTTT. The full variable domain, with the rest looked up from reference TRBV7-9 and TRBJ1-6, is DTGVSQNPRHKITKRGQNVTFRCDPISEHNRLYWYRQTLGQGPEFLTYFQNEAQLEKSRLLSDRFSAERPKGSFSTLEIQRTEQGDSAMYLCASSHRQGNNSPLHFGNGTRLTVT.

V gene TRBV6-1 combines with J gene TRBJ1-2; TRBD1 matches 8 bases. The germline V gene has CDR1 MNHNS and CDR2 SASEGT. This CDR3 contains 14 residues. J was trimmed by 4 bases and V by 6 bases; bases with no gene match: 7. DNA of the CDR3: TGTGCCAGCAGACCGGACAGGGCCTTCTATGGCTACACCTTC. Translating it yields CASRPDRAFYGYTF.

This rearrangement joins TRBV19 to TRBJ1-4; D is undetermined. CDR1 LNHDA and CDR2 SQIVND come from the germline V gene (reference sequence). Trimming shortened V by 9 bases and J by 5 bases, and 16 bases separated the two germline ends. This CDR3 region has 14 residues. The chain's CDR3 is CASHSPVGNEKLFF. Here the CDR3 DNA reads TGTGCCAGCCATTCCCCCGTTGGGAATGAAAAACTGTTTTTT.

The CDR3 loop is CASIRTGQGDEKLFF. The CDR3 DNA sequence: TGTGCCAGCATAAGGACGGGACAGGGGGATGAAAAACTGTTTTTT. The chain links TRBV28 to TRBJ1-4, with 11 bases aligning to TRBD1. From germline, CDR1 is MDHEN and CDR2 SYDVKM. CDR3 length equals 15 residues. J lost 6 bases, V lost 7 bases, and 7 bases had no gene match. Full variable domain (outside the CDR3, taken from reference TRBV28 and TRBJ1-4): DVKVTQSSRYLVKRTGEKVFLECVQDMDHENMFWYRQDPGLGLRLIYFSYDVKMKEKGDIPEGYSVSREKKERFSLILESASTNQTSMYLCASIRTGQGDEKLFFGSGTQLSVL.

Many counts were recorded for this clonotype. The chain joins TRBV28 to TRBJ1-5; D remains ambiguous. The CDR3 runs 12 residues. Trimming left V 8 bases short and J 0 bases short, with 5 bases between. Germline V lookup: CDR1 MDHEN, CDR2 SYDVKM. The CDR3 DNA is TGTGCCAGCCTTCATAGCAATCAGCCCCAGCATTTT. Protein product: CASLHSNQPQHF.

This clonotype was seen once. The junction departs from the called germline gene at one end, perhaps through a read error. This sequence joins TRBV6-5 and TRBJ1-5; maybe TRBD1 (5 bases). From germline, CDR1 is MNHEY and CDR2 SVGAGI. CDR3 length: 14 amino acids. The CDR3 region is CASKLQESTQPQHF. CDR3 in DNA: TGTGCCAGCAAGTTACAGGAGAGCACTCAGCCCCAGCATTTT.

This clonotype was seen more than once but under ten times. The genes are TRBV4-1 and TRBJ1-1; D gene unclear. V was pared by 6 bases and J by 11 bases, with 13 bases between. The germline V gene has CDR1 MGHRA and CDR2 YSYEKL. The CDR3 has 11 amino acids. CDR3 amino acids: CASRKEGMAFF. CDR3 DNA sequence: TGCGCCAGCAGGAAGGAGGGTATGGCTTTCTTT.

This rearrangement joins TRBV5-4 to TRBJ2-7; possible D gene TRBD1, 6 bases. The CDR3 runs 13 residues. Trimming cost V 3 bases and J 4 bases, with 11 bases left between them. Germline V gives CDR1 SGHNT, CDR2 YYREEE (reference sequence). In nucleotides, the CDR3 is TGTGCCAGCAGCTCGGACAGCGGTTACGAGCAGTACTTC. Translation gives CASSSDSGYEQYF.

This clonotype was seen a handful of times. V gene TRBV7-9 combines with J gene TRBJ1-1; D gene ambiguous. This CDR3 is 15 amino acids long. Germline V gene sequence: CDR1 SEHNR, CDR2 FQNEAQ (reference sequence). Trimming left V 5 bases short and J 1 base short, with 14 bases between. The CDR3 region is CASSPRSQSNTEAFF. CDR3 DNA sequence: TGTGCCAGCAGCCCTCGGTCGCAATCGAACACTGAAGCTTTCTTT.

The chain combines TRBV23-1 with TRBJ2-3; 8 bases line up with TRBD1. TRBV23-1 is designated an ORF whose function remains uncertain. The CDR3 runs to 21 residues. V shed 5 bases and J 1 base; nucleotides not matched to a gene: 23. The CDR3 loop is CASSSTHGPPLQGAGTDTQYF. CDR3 nucleotides: TGCGCCAGCAGTTCTACCCATGGGCCCCCTTTGCAGGGGGCCGGCACAGATACGCAGTATTTT.

This clonotype was counted only a few times. In DNA form, the CDR3 reads TGTGCCAGCAGCTCCTTTAGGGGAGACACTGAAGCTTTCTTT. Protein product: CASSSFRGDTEAFF. The chain combines TRBV7-9 with TRBJ1-1, with D possibly matching TRBD1 (5 bases). V was shortened by 4 bases and J by 3 bases, with 12 bases between the two germline ends. CDR1 is SEHNR, CDR2 FQNEAQ, per germline (reference sequence). The CDR3 covers 14 residues.

This clonotype occurred once. This chain uses TRBV28 with TRBJ2-7; D is perhaps TRBD1 or TRBD2 (5 bases each). Trimming left V 1 base short and J 4 bases short, with 11 bases between. The CDR3 extends over 14 amino acids. The germline gives CDR1 MDHEN, CDR2 SYDVKM. CDR3 sequence (DNA): TGTGCCAGCAGTTTATCCCTGGGACCTTACGAGCAGTACTTC. Its protein is CASSLSLGPYEQYF. The whole variable domain, remainder taken from reference TRBV28 and TRBJ2-7, is DVKVTQSSRYLVKRTGEKVFLECVQDMDHENMFWYRQDPGLGLRLIYFSYDVKMKEKGDIPEGYSVSREKKERFSLILESASTNQTSMYLCASSLSLGPYEQYFGPGTRLTVT.

V usage is TRBV20-1 and J usage is TRBJ1-6; D remains unclear. The CDR3 loop spans 13 amino acids. V was clipped by 3 bases and J by 4 bases, with 7 bases between them. CDR1 and CDR2 (germline): DFQATT, SNEGSKA (reference sequence). The CDR3 DNA is TGCAGTGCTAGGGGAGGGTATAATTCACCCCTCCACTTT. Translation: CSARGGYNSPLHF.